This is a list of T cell receptor beta chains from one sample in a study of response to subunit inactivated influenza vaccine. TCRdb reprocessed the RT-PCR reads via MiXCR and lists one record per CDR3 protein. The data contain some 600,000 distinct CDR3 sequences, 13% to 15% of them singletons. The sequenced sample was PBMCs from blood, obtained approximately 15 days before vaccination. Receptors were obtained from a man aged 50 or older who received an inactivated influenza vaccine. Each CDR3 is given with its conserved first and last residue. The order of the fields is D gene, V gene, clone size, J gene, CDR3 protein, CDR3 DNA. D genes are given only for firm matches. Clone size, where shown, is once, few, many, or a class for clones that have expanded.

-	TRBV5-6	-	TRBJ2-1	CASTLVGGSYNEQFF	TGTGCCAGCACCCTAGTTGGAGGGTCCTACAATGAGCAGTTCTTC
-	TRBV19	few	TRBJ2-3	CASSKVGGGREDTQYF	TGTGCCAGTAGTAAGGTCGGGGGAGGAAGAGAAGATACGCAGTATTTT
TRBD1	TRBV29-1	few	TRBJ1-1	CSVEERLDRAGTEAFF	TGCAGCGTTGAAGAGCGACTGGACAGGGCAGGCACTGAAGCTTTCTTT
-	TRBV11-2	-	TRBJ2-7	CASSLPVGLGEQYF	TGTGCCAGCAGTCTTCCTGTGGGGCTAGGGGAGCAGTACTTC
-	TRBV7-9	-	TRBJ2-1	CASSLDGDEQFF	TGTGCCAGCAGCTTAGACGGGGATGAGCAGTTCTTC
-	TRBV6-2/TRBV6-3	few	TRBJ2-7	CASRFSQGGRVYEQYF	TGTGCCAGCAGGTTTTCACAGGGAGGGCGAGTCTACGAGCAGTACTTC
-	TRBV5-1	few	TRBJ2-7	CASSYSGTLNSYEQYF	TGCGCCAGCAGCTATTCCGGGACACTGAACTCCTACGAGCAGTACTTC
TRBD2	TRBV4-2	few	TRBJ2-1	CASSDRGSGRRYEQFF	TGTGCCAGCAGCGACCGGGGTAGCGGGAGACGCTATGAGCAGTTCTTC
TRBD1	TRBV19	-	TRBJ1-2	CASSFRDRGKYGYTF	TGTGCCAGTAGCTTCCGGGACAGGGGGAAGTATGGCTACACCTTC
TRBD1	TRBV20-1	few	TRBJ2-7	CSASTFTARDRGFGEQYF	TGCAGTGCTAGCACCTTTACTGCCCGGGACAGGGGTTTCGGTGAGCAGTACTTC